The clone carrying this T cell receptor (beta chain) is a singleton in its sample. V was clipped by 5 bases and J by 6 bases, with 16 bases between them. CDR1 is MNHEY and CDR2 is SVGAGI in the germline V gene. CDR3 length: 14 residues. TCRdb's copy holds only in-frame clones and misses some; the assay was immunoSEQ multiplex PCR. The sample records tens of thousands of clones, 90% being singletons. This record comes from a study of T cell responses to AZD1222 COVID-19 vaccine. This TCR was sampled from an adult in good health. V is TRBV6-5 and J is TRBJ1-2; a possible D gene is TRBD1 (6 bases). The sequencing used peripheral blood, collected on day 0 of AZD1222 vaccination. The CDR3 coding sequence is TGTGCCAGCAGTAACACAGGGCGGACGGATGGCTACACCTTC. Translating it yields CASSNTGRTDGYTF.